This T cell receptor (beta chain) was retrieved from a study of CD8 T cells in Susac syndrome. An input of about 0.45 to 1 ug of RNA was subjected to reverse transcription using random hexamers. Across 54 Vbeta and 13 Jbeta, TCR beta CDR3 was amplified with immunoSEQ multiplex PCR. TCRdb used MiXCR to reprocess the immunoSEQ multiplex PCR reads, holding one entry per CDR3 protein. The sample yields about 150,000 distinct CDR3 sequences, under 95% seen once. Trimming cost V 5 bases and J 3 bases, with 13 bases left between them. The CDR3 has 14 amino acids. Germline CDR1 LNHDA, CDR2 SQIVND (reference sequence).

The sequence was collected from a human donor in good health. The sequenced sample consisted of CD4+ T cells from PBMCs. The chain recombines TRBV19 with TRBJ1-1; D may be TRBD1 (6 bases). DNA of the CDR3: TGTGCCAGTAGTTCTCCTTACAGGGACACTGAAGCTTTCTTT. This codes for CASSSPYRDTEAFF.